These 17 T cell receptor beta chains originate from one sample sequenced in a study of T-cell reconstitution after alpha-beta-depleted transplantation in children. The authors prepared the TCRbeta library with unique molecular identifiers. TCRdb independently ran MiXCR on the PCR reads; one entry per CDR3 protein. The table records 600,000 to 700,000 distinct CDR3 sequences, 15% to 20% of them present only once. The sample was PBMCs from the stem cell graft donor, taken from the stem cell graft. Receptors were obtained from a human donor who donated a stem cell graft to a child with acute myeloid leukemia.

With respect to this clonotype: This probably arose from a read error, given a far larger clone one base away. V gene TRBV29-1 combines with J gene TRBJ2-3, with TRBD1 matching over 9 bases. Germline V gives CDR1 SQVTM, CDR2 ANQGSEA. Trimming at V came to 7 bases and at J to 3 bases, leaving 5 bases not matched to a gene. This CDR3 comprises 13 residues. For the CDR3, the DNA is TGCAGCGCTCGGACAGGGGCGACAGATACGCAGTATTTT. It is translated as CSARTGATDTQYF.

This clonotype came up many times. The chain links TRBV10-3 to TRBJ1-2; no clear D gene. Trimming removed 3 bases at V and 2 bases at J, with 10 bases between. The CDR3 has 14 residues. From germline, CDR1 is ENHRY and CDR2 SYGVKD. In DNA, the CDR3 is TGTGCCATCAGTGAAATCGACCTCAACTATGGCTACACCTTC. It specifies CAISEIDLNYGYTF.

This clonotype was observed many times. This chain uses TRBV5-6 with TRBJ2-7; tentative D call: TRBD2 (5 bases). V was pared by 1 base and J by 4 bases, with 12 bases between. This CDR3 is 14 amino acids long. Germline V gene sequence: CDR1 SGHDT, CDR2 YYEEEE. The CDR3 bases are TGTGCCAGCAGCTTGCTTCCGGGATTTTACGAGCAGTACTTC. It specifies CASSLLPGFYEQYF.

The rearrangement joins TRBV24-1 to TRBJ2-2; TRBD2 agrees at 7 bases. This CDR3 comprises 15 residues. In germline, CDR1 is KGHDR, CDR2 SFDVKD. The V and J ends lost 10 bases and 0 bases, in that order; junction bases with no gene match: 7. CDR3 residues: CATQRGGTNTGELFF. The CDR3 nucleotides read TGTGCCACGCAGCGGGGCGGAACGAACACCGGGGAGCTGTTTTTT.

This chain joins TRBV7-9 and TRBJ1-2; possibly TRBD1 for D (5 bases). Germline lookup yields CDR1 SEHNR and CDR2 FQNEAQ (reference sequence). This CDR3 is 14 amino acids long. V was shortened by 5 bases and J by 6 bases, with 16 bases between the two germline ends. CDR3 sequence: CASSPESGWDGYTF. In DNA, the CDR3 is TGTGCCAGCAGCCCAGAATCAGGGTGGGATGGCTACACCTTC. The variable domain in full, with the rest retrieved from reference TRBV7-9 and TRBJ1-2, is DTGVSQNPRHKITKRGQNVTFRCDPISEHNRLYWYRQTLGQGPEFLTYFQNEAQLEKSRLLSDRFSAERPKGSFSTLEIQRTEQGDSAMYLCASSPESGWDGYTFGSGTRLTVV.

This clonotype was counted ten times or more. The CDR3 sequence: CSASRSPTDTQYF. In DNA, the CDR3 is TGCAGTGCTAGCAGGAGCCCCACAGATACGCAGTATTTT. The gene calls are TRBV20-1 and TRBJ2-3; no clear D. The CDR3 consists of 13 residues. CDR1 and CDR2 from the germline V gene are DFQATT and SNEGSKA (reference sequence). The V end was cut by 3 bases, the J end by 2 bases, with 9 bases between.

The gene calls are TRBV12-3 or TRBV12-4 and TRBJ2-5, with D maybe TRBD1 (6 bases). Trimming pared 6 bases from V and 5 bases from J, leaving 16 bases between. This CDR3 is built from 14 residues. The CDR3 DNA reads TGTGCCAGCAGCCCAGGGGAATTAGAGGAGACCCAGTACTTC. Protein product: CASSPGELEETQYF.

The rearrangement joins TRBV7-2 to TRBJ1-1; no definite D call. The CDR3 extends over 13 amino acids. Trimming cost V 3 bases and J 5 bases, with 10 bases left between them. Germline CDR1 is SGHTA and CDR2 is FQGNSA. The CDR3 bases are TGTGCCAGCAGCTTCCAGACATATACTGAAGCTTTCTTT. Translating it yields CASSFQTYTEAFF.

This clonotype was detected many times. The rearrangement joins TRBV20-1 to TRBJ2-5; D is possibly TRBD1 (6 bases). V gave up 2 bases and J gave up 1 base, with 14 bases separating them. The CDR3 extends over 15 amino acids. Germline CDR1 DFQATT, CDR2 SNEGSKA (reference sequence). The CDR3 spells CSARLQGMFQETQYF. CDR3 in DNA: TGCAGTGCTAGATTGCAGGGGATGTTCCAAGAGACCCAGTACTTC.

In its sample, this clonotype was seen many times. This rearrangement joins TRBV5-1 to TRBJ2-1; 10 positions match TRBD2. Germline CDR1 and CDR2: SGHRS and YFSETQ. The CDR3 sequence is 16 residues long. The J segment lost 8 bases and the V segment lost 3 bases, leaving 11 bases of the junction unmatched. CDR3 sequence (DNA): TGCGCCAGCAGCTGGCGTGGGACTAGCGAGGGGGATGAGCAGTTCTTC. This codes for CASSWRGTSEGDEQFF.

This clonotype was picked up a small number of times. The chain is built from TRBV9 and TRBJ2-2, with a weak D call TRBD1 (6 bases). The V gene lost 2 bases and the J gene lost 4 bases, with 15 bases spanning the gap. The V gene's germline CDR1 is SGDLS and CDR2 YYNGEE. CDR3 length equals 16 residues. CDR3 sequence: CASSVNRESSTGELFF. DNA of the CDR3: TGTGCCAGCAGCGTTAACAGGGAGTCATCCACCGGGGAGCTGTTTTTT.

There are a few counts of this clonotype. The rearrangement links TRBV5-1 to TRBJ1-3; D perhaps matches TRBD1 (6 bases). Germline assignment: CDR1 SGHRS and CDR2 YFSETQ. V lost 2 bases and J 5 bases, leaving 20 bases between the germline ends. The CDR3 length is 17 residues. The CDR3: CASSFGQRGVGRNTIYF. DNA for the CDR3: TGCGCCAGCAGCTTTGGACAGCGGGGCGTCGGACGAAACACCATATATTTT. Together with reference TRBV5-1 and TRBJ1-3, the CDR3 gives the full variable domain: KAGVTQTPRYLIKTRGQQVTLSCSPISGHRSVSWYQQTPGQGLQFLFEYFSETQRNKGNFPGRFSGRQFSNSRSEMNVSTLELGDSALYLCASSFGQRGVGRNTIYFGEGSWLTVV.

CDR3: CASSLAGGRSDEAFF. The CDR3 DNA reads TGCGCCAGCAGCTTGGCCGGGGGTAGGTCCGACGAAGCTTTCTTT. The J gene is TRBJ1-1, the V gene TRBV5-1, with a tentative D call TRBD1 (5 bases). The length of the CDR3 is 15 residues. The V gene lost 0 bases and the J gene lost 8 bases, with 17 bases spanning the gap. In germline, CDR1 is SGHRS, CDR2 YFSETQ.

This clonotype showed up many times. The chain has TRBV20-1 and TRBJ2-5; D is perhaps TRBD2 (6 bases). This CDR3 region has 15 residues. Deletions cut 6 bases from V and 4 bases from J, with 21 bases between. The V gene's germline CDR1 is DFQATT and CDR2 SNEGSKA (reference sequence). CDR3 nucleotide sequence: TGCAGTGCGCCACGCCGGGGACCCGGGGGAGAGACCCAGTACTTC. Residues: CSAPRRGPGGETQYF.

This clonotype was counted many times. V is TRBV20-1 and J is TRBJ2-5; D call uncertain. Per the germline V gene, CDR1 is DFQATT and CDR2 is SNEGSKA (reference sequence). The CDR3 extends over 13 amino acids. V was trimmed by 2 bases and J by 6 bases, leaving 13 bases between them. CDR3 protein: CSARTTTQQTQYF. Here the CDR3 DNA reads TGCAGTGCTAGAACCACCACACAACAGACCCAGTACTTC.

The CDR3 protein is CASSLARTAAYEQYF. For the CDR3, the DNA is TGTGCCAGCAGTTTAGCGAGGACTGCCGCCTACGAGCAGTACTTC. The chain has TRBV12-3 or TRBV12-4 and TRBJ2-7, with a weak D call TRBD2 (5 bases). V lost 0 bases to trimming and J lost 2 bases, with 11 bases between them. The CDR3 has 15 residues.

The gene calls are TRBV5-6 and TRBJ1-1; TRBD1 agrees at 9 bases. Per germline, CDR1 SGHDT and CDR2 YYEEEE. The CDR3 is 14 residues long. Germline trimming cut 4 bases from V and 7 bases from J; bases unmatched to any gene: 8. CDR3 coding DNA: TGTGCCAGCAGCCTCCTTACAGGGGGCTTTGAAGCTTTCTTT. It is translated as CASSLLTGGFEAFF.